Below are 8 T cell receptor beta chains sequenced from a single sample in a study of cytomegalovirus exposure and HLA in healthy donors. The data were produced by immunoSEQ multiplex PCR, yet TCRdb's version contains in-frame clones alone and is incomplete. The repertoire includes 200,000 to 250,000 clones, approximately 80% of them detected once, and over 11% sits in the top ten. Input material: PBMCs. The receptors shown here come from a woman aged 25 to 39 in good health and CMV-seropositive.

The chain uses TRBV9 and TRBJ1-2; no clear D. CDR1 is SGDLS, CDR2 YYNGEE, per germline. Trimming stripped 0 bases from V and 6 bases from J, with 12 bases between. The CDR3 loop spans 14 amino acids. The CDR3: CASSVGPRWDGYTF. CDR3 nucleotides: TGTGCCAGCAGCGTAGGCCCGCGTTGGGATGGCTACACCTTC.

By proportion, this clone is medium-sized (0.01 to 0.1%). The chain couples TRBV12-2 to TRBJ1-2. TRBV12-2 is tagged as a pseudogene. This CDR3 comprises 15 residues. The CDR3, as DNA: TGTGCAAGTCGCCCCCCGGCGGGCTTCAACTATGGCTACACCTTC. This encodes CASRPPAGFNYGYTF.

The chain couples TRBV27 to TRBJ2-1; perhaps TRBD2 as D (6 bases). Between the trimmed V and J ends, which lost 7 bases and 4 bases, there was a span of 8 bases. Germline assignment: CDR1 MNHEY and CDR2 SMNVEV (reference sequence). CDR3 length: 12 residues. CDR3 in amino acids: CASMGGYNEQFF. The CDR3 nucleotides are TGTGCCAGCATGGGGGGATACAATGAGCAGTTCTTC.

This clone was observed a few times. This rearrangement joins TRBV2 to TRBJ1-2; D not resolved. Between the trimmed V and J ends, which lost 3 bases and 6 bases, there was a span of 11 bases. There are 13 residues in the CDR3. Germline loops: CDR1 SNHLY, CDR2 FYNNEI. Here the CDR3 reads CASSEGTINGYTF. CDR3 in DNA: TGTGCCAGCAGTGAGGGTACTATTAATGGCTACACCTTC.

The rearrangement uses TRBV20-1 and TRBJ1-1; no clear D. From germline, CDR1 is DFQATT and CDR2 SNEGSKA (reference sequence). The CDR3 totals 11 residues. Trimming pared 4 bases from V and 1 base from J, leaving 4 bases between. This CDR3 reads CSAMGNTEAFF. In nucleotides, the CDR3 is TGCAGTGCTATGGGGAACACTGAAGCTTTCTTT.

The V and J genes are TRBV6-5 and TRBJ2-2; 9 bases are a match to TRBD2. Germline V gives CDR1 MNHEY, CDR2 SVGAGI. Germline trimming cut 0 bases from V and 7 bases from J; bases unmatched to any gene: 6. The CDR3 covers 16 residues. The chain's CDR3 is CASSYSFAGGRGELFF. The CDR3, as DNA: TGTGCCAGCAGTTACTCCTTCGCGGGAGGGCGCGGGGAGCTGTTTTTT.

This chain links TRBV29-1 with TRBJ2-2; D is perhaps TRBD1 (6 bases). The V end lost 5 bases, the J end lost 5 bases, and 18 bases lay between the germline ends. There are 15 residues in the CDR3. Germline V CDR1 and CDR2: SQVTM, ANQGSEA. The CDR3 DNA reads TGCAGCGTTATAAAGGGGGTATCTAGTACCGGGGAGCTGTTTTTT. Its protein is CSVIKGVSSTGELFF.

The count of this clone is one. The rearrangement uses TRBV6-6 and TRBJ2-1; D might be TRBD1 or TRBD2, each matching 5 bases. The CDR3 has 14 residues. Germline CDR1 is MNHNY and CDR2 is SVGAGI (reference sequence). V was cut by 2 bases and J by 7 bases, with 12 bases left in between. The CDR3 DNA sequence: TGTGCCAGCAGTTACCGGGACCGATGGAATGAGCAGTTCTTC. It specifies CASSYRDRWNEQFF.